This T cell receptor (beta chain) stems from a study of blood T cell repertoires in COVID-19. As for the study in general: Samples taken during acute and convalescent COVID-19 were collected in the United States, Italy and Spain. Sources were T cells, B-cell-depleted T cells, or PBMCs; the material itself was cDNA or gDNA.

The CDR3 sequence is 14 residues long. CDR1 is GTSNPN and CDR2 is SVGIG in the germline V gene (reference sequence). Losses at the gene ends were 2 bases for V and 8 bases for J; bases not matched to a gene: 6. As originally analysed: The authors estimated nucleated cell counts from reference gene primer amplification. TCRdb keeps only in-frame clones here, not all; method: immunoSEQ multiplex PCR. The DNA gave D and trimming, while V, J and clone size come from that table. This sample has around 80,000 clones, with around 79% found just once. This sequence joins TRBV30 and TRBJ1-4; 9 positions match TRBD1. The clonotype comes from an elderly man with acute or convalescent COVID-19. Sequences were obtained from peripheral blood. The CDR3 protein is CAWSPGTGHEKLFF. CDR3 coding DNA: TGTGCCTGGAGTCCCGGGACAGGGCACGAAAAACTGTTTTTT.